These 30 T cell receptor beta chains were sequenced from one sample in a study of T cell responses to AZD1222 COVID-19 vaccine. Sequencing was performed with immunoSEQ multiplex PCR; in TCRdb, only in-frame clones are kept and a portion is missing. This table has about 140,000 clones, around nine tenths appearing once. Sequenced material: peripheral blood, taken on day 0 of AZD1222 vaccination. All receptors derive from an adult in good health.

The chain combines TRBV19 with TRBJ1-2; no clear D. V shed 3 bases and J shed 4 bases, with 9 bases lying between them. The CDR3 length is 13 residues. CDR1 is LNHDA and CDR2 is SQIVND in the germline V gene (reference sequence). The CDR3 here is CASSIPGIYGYTF. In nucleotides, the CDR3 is TGTGCCAGTAGTATCCCAGGCATCTATGGCTACACCTTC.

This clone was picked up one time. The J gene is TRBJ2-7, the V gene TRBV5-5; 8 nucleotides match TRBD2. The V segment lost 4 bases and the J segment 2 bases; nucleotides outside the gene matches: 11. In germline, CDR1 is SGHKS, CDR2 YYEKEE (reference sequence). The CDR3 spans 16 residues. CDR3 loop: CASSVQAGALTYEQYF. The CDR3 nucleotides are TGTGCCAGCAGCGTTCAAGCGGGAGCTCTCACCTACGAGCAGTACTTC.

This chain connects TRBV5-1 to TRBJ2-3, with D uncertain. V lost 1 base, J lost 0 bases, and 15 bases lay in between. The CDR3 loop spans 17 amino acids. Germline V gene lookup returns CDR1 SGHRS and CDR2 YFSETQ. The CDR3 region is CASSLPRPWASTDTQYF. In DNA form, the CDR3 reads TGCGCCAGCAGCTTGCCTAGACCCTGGGCTAGCACAGATACGCAGTATTTT.

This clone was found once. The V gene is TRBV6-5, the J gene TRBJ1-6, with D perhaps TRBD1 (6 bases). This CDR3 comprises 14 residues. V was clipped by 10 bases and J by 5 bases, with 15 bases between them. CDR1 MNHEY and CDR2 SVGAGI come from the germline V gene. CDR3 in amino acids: CATNQGSHNSPLHF. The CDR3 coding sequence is TGTGCCACCAATCAGGGGTCCCATAATTCACCCCTCCACTTT.

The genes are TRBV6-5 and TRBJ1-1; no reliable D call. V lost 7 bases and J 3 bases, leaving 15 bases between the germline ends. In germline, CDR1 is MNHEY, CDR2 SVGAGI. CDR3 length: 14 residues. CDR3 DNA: TGTGCCAGCAAATTTAACGTCGTGTACACTGAAGCTTTCTTT. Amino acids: CASKFNVVYTEAFF.

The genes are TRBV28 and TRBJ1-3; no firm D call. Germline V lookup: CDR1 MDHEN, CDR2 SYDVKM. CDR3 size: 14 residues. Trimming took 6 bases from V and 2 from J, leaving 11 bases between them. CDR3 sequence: CASRPPGTGNTIYF. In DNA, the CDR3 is TGTGCCAGCAGACCCCCGGGAACTGGAAACACCATATATTTT.

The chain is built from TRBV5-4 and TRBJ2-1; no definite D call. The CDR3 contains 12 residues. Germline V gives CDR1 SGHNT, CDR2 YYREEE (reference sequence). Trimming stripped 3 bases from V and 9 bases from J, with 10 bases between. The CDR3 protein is CASSSRKGEQFF. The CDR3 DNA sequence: TGTGCCAGCAGCTCCAGGAAGGGTGAGCAGTTCTTC.

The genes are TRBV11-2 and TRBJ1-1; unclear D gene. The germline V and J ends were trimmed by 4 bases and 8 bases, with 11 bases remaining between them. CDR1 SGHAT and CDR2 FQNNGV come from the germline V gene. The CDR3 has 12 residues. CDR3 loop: CASSYDWTEAFF. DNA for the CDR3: TGTGCCAGCAGCTACGACTGGACCGAAGCTTTCTTT.

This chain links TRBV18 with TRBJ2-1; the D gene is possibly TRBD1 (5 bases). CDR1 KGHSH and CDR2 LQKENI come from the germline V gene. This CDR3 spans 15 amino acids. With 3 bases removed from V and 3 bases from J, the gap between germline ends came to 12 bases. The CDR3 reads CASSPTEINYNEQFF. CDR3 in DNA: TGTGCCAGCTCACCGACAGAGATCAACTACAATGAGCAGTTCTTC.

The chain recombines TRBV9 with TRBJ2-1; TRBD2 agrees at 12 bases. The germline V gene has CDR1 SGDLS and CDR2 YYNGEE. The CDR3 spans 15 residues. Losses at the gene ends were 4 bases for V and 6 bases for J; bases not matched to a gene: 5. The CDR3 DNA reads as TGTGCCAGCAGCTCACGGACTAGCGGGATCAATGAGCAGTTCTTC. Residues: CASSSRTSGINEQFF.

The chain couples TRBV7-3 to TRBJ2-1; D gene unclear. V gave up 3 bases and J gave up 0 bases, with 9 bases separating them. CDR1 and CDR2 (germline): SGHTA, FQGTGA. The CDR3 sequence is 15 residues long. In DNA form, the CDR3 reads TGTGCCAGCAGCTTCGATCTGAGCTCCTACAATGAGCAGTTCTTC. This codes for CASSFDLSSYNEQFF.

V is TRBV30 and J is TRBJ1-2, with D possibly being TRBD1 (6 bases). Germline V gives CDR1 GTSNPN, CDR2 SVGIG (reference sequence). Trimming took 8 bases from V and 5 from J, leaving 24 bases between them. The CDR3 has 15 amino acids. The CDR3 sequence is CAREGTISGSYGYTF. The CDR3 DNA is TGTGCCCGGGAAGGGACAATTTCAGGTTCATATGGCTACACCTTC.

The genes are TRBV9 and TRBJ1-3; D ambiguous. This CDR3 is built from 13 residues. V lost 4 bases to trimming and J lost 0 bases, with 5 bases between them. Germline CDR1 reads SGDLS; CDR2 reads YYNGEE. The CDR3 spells CASSPGSGNTIYF. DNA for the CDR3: TGTGCCAGCAGCCCGGGCTCTGGAAACACCATATATTTT.

DNA for the CDR3: TGCGCCAGCAGCTTTGGACAGGCGCTGCACGAGCAGTACTTC. This sequence encodes CASSFGQALHEQYF. This chain uses TRBV5-1 with TRBJ2-7, with TRBD1 matching 7 bases. Germline CDR1 reads SGHRS; CDR2 reads YFSETQ. The V and J ends lost 2 bases and 5 bases, in that order; junction bases with no gene match: 7. CDR3 length: 14 residues.

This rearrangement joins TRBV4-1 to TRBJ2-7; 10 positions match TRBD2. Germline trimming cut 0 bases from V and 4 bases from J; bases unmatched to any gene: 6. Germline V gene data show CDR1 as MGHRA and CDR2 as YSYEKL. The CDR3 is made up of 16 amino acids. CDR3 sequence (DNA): TGCGCCAGCAGCCAAGAAGCAGCGGGAGGGCCGTACGAGCAGTACTTC. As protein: CASSQEAAGGPYEQYF.

The CDR3 DNA is TGTGCCAGCAGTTTGGGGACAGGTGATAATTCACCCCTCCACTTT. Protein sequence: CASSLGTGDNSPLHF. V and J are TRBV28 and TRBJ1-6; the match to TRBD1 covers 8 bases. Germline V gene lookup returns CDR1 MDHEN and CDR2 SYDVKM. J gave up 5 bases and V 3 bases, and 3 bases lay outside the gene matches. The CDR3 extends over 15 amino acids. Complete variable domain (other parts from reference TRBV28 and TRBJ1-6): DVKVTQSSRYLVKRTGEKVFLECVQDMDHENMFWYRQDPGLGLRLIYFSYDVKMKEKGDIPEGYSVSREKKERFSLILESASTNQTSMYLCASSLGTGDNSPLHFGNGTRLTVT.

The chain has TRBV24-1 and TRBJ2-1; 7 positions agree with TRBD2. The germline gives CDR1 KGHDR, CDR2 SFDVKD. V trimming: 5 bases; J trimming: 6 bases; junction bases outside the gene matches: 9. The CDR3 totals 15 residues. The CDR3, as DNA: TGTGCCACCAGTGCGGACCTAGCGGCGACCAATGAGCAGTTCTTC. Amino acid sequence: CATSADLAATNEQFF.

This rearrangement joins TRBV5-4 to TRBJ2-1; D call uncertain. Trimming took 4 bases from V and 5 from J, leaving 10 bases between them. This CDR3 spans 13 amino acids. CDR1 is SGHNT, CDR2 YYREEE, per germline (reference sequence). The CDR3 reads CASSIDGDNEQFF. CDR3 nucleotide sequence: TGTGCCAGCAGCATTGACGGAGACAATGAGCAGTTCTTC.

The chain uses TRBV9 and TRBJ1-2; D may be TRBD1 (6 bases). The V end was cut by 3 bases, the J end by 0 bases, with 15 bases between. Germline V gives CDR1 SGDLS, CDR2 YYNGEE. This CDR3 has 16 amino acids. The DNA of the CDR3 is TGTGCCAGCAGCGCGGCCGGGGACAATTCTAACTATGGCTACACCTTC. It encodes CASSAAGDNSNYGYTF.

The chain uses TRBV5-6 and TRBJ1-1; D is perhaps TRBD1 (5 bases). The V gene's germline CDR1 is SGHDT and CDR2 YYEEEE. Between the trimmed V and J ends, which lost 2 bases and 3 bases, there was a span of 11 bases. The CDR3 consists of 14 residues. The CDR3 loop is CASSFMGVDTEAFF. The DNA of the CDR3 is TGTGCCAGCAGCTTCATGGGGGTGGACACTGAAGCTTTCTTT.

CDR3 DNA sequence: TGTGCCAGCAGCCTAAACCCCTACGATGATTCTAACTATGGCTACACCTTC. Protein sequence: CASSLNPYDDSNYGYTF. The J gene is TRBJ1-2, the V gene TRBV7-9; D not resolved. From germline, CDR1 is SEHNR and CDR2 FQNEAQ (reference sequence). The CDR3 contains 17 residues. Trimming pared 5 bases from V and 0 bases from J, leaving 19 bases between.

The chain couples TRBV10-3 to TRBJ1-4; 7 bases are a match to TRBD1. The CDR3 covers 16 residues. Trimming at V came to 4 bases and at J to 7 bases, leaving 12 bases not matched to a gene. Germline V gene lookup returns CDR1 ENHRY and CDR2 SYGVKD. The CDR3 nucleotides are TGTGCCATCAGTGGCGGGGACAGCCCAGTGAGTGAAAAACTGTTTTTT. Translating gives CAISGGDSPVSEKLFF.

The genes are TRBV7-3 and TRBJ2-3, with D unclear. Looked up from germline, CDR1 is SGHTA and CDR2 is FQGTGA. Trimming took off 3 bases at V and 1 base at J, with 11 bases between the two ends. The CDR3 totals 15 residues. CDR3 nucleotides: TGTGCCAGCAGCTTTCTCCCCCAGGGCACAGATACGCAGTATTTT. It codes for CASSFLPQGTDTQYF.

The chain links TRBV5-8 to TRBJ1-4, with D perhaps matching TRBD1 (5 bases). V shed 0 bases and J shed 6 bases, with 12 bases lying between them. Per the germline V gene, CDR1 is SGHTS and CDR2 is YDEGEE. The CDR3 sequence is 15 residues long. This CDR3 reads CASSLGWDADEKLFF. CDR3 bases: TGTGCCAGCAGCTTGGGTTGGGACGCAGATGAAAAACTGTTTTTT.

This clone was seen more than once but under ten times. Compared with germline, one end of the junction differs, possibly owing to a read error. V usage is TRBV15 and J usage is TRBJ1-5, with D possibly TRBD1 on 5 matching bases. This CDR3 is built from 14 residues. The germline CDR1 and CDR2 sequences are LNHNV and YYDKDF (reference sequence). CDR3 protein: CAISRDPSNQPQHF. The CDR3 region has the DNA TGTGCCATCAGCAGGGACCCTAGCAATCAGCCCCAGCATTTT. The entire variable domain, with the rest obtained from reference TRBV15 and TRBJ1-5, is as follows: DAMVIQNPRYQVTQFGKPVTLSCSQTLNHNVMYWYQQKSSQAPKLLFHYYDKDFNNEADTPDNFQSRRPNTSFCFLDIRSPGLGDTAMYLCAISRDPSNQPQHFGDGTRLSIL.

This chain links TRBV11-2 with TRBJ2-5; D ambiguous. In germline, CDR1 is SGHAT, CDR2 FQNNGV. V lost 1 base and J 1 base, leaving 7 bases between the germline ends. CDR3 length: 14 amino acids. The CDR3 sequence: CASSLGASQETQYF. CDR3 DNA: TGTGCCAGCAGCTTAGGTGCCAGCCAAGAGACCCAGTACTTC.

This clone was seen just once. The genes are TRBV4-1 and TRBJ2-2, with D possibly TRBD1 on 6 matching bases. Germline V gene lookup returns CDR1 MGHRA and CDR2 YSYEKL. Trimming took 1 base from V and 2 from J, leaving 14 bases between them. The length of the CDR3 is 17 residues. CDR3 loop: CASSQGPLRGNTGELFF. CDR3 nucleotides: TGCGCCAGCAGCCAAGGTCCACTCAGGGGAAACACCGGGGAGCTGTTTTTT.

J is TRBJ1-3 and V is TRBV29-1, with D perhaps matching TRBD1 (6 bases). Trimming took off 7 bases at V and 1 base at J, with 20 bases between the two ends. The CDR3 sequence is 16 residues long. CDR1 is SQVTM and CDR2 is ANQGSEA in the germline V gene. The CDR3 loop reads CSAAGPEGGSGNTIYF. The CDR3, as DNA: TGCAGCGCCGCCGGGCCTGAGGGGGGTTCTGGAAACACCATATATTTT.

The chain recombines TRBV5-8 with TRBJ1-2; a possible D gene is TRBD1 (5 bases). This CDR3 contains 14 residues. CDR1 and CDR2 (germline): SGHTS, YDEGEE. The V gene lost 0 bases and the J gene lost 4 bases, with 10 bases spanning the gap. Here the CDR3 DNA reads TGTGCCAGCAGCTTGGCTTCCGGGGCCTATGGCTACACCTTC. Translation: CASSLASGAYGYTF.

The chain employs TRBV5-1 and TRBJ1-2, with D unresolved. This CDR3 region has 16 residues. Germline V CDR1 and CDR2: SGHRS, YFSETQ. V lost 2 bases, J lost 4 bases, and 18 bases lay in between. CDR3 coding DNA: TGCGCCAGCAGCTTTGTTACGGGCCGTGGGTCCTATGGCTACACCTTC. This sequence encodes CASSFVTGRGSYGYTF.